A selection of T cell receptor beta chains follows, all from one sample in a study of blood T cell repertoires in COVID-19. Sequencing was performed with immunoSEQ multiplex PCR; in TCRdb, only in-frame clones are kept and a portion is missing. The table lists tens of thousands of clones, around 90% of them singletons. Source material: peripheral blood. All receptors derive from a man aged 50-60 years with COVID-19, enrolled during active disease. Each CDR3 is given with its conserved first and last residue. The D gene is left open where the match is weak. A clone size is listed for some rows: how often the clone was seen (once, few, many), or a class if it is expanded.

clone size,V gene,D gene,J gene,CDR3 protein,CDR3 DNA
-,TRBV7-9,-,TRBJ1-5,CASSLGDTYNQPQHF,TGTGCCAGCAGCTTAGGGGACACCTACAATCAGCCCCAGCATTTT
-,TRBV19,-,TRBJ2-7,CASSTSSGDYEQYF,TGTGCCAGTAGTACTTCTTCAGGGGACTACGAGCAGTACTTC
-,TRBV10-3,TRBD2,TRBJ2-1,CAISESAGGEQFF,TGTGCCATCAGTGAGTCGGCGGGGGGAGAGCAGTTCTTC
-,TRBV9,TRBD1,TRBJ1-6,CASSVGGQGASPLHF,TGTGCCAGCAGCGTAGGGGGACAGGGGGCTTCACCCCTCCACTTT
-,TRBV3-1/TRBV3-2,-,TRBJ1-2,CASSQDRYLNCYTF,TGTGCCAGCAGCCAAGACAGGTATTTGAATTGCTACACCTTC
-,TRBV19,-,TRBJ1-1,CASTISGLNTEAFF,TGTGCCAGTACTATCTCAGGGTTAAACACTGAAGCTTTCTTT
many,TRBV6-2/TRBV6-3,TRBD1,TRBJ2-1,CASSHGTGGRNEQFF,TGTGCCAGCAGTCACGGGACAGGGGGTCGGAATGAGCAGTTCTTC
-,TRBV6-6,-,TRBJ2-5,CASSHHRGQHQETQYF,TGTGCCAGCAGCCACCATAGAGGACAGCATCAAGAGACCCAGTACTTC
-,TRBV18,-,TRBJ1-6,CASSGGSGLSSYNSPLHF,TGTGCCAGCTCAGGGGGCTCAGGCCTAAGCTCCTATAATTCACCCCTCCACTTT
-,TRBV5-5,-,TRBJ2-6,CASSFRQSLANVLTF,TGTGCCAGCAGCTTTAGACAGAGCCTAGCCAACGTCCTGACTTTC
-,TRBV5-8,-,TRBJ1-3,CASSFIGNTIYF,TGTGCCAGCAGCTTCATTGGAAACACCATATATTTT
-,TRBV18,TRBD2,TRBJ2-1,CASSTAGALESEQFF,TGTGCCAGCTCAACAGCGGGGGCACTGGAAAGTGAGCAGTTCTTC
-,TRBV5-4,-,TRBJ1-1,CASSLGFGTEAFF,TGTGCCAGCAGCCTGGGGTTCGGCACTGAAGCTTTCTTT
once,TRBV5-8,TRBD1,TRBJ1-5,CASSLPGTAFEGTQHF,TGTGCCAGCAGCCTACCTGGGACAGCCTTCGAGGGGACCCAGCATTTT